Sequencing of this T cell receptor beta chain was carried out in a study of cytomegalovirus exposure and HLA in healthy donors. The wider study: In a previous analysis, 120 million or so unique TCR beta sequences were found from 170 million or so T cells. Findings of the study overall: Later on, an analysis showed TCR association rates differing by HLA locus, with DRB1 the most and HLA-C the fewest.

Amplification used 60 Vbeta primers and 13 Jbeta primers. Data came from immunoSEQ multiplex PCR; TCRdb stores just in-frame clones and leaves some out. The specimen's table records tens of thousands of clones. Unmatched junction bases numbered 3, after V lost 2 bases and J lost 2 bases. Germline V gene data show CDR1 as MNHEY and CDR2 as SVGAGI. This CDR3 comprises 16 residues. About this clone: The antigen is not known.

This sequence joins TRBV6-5 and TRBJ2-6; 7 bases are a match to TRBD2. Material: PBMCs. The sequence derives from a female donor in good health and CMV-seronegative. CDR3 amino acids: CASSYKGGTGANVLTF. CDR3 DNA sequence: TGTGCCAGCAGTTACAAGGGAGGGACTGGGGCCAACGTCCTGACTTTC.